A single sample is the source of the 13 T cell receptor beta chains below, sequenced in a study of blood T cell repertoires in COVID-19. Profiling relied on immunoSEQ multiplex PCR, and the TCRdb table lists in-frame clones only, not all of them. The table includes some 74,000 clones, approximately 88% detected once. The sequenced material came from peripheral blood. The receptors stem from a man aged 45 to 65 with acute or convalescent COVID-19.

The rearrangement joins TRBV3-1 (or the pseudogene TRBV3-2) to TRBJ2-2; TRBD1 is a possible D gene (6 bases). This CDR3 spans 13 amino acids. V lost 5 bases to trimming and J lost 6 bases, with 10 bases between them. Germline lookup yields CDR1 LGHDT and CDR2 YNNKEL (reference sequence). As DNA, the CDR3 is TGTGCCAGCAGCATTCAGGGGTCCGGGGAGCTGTTTTTT. It encodes CASSIQGSGELFF.

A single count supports this clone. The V and J genes are TRBV4-1 and TRBJ1-6; D call uncertain. The CDR3 extends over 14 amino acids. Germline V gene lookup returns CDR1 MGHRA and CDR2 YSYEKL. Trimming cost V 0 bases and J 4 bases, with 4 bases left between them. CDR3 sequence reads: CASSQEQYNSPLHF. CDR3 nucleotide sequence: TGCGCCAGCAGCCAAGAGCAGTATAATTCACCCCTCCACTTT.

The rearrangement joins TRBV10-3 to TRBJ1-2, with D hard to call. Germline assignment: CDR1 ENHRY and CDR2 SYGVKD. The CDR3 runs to 12 residues. V gave up 3 bases and J gave up 5 bases, with 7 bases separating them. DNA of the CDR3: TGTGCCATCAGTGATTTGGCATATGGCTACACCTTC. Protein: CAISDLAYGYTF.

This chain uses TRBV19 with TRBJ2-1, with 9 bases lining up with TRBD2. The V segment lost 5 bases and the J segment 5 bases; nucleotides outside the gene matches: 7. Germline CDR1 LNHDA, CDR2 SQIVND (reference sequence). This CDR3 has 15 amino acids. The CDR3 DNA sequence: TGTGCCAGTAGTCCGCGGGGGGGTCCTAACAATGAGCAGTTCTTC. Protein: CASSPRGGPNNEQFF.

The J gene is TRBJ2-5, the V gene TRBV12-5, with 16 bases that match TRBD2. This CDR3 is 17 amino acids long. Germline CDR1 and CDR2: LGHNT and FRNRAP. J was trimmed by 4 bases and V by 2 bases; bases with no gene match: 4. The CDR3 is CASGLQGTSGGVETQYF. CDR3 DNA sequence: TGTGCTAGTGGTTTGCAGGGGACTAGCGGGGGGGTAGAGACCCAGTACTTC.

The chain carries TRBV20-1 and TRBJ2-2, with 9 bases fitting TRBD1. Germline trimming cut 3 bases from V and 6 bases from J; bases unmatched to any gene: 11. Germline V gene sequence: CDR1 DFQATT, CDR2 SNEGSKA (reference sequence). This CDR3 comprises 16 residues. The chain's CDR3 is CSASVTGGDNSGELFF. The CDR3, as DNA: TGCAGTGCTAGTGTCACAGGGGGCGATAACTCCGGGGAGCTGTTTTTT.

This clone was seen a single time. The gene calls are TRBV6-1 and TRBJ2-1; TRBD1 agrees at 7 bases. The CDR3 is 17 amino acids. Looked up from germline, CDR1 is MNHNS and CDR2 is SASEGT. Germline trimming cut 0 bases from V and 7 bases from J; bases unmatched to any gene: 12. The CDR3 DNA reads TGTGCCAGCAGTGAAGCGGGAAGGGGGCGCTTGAGGAATGAGCAGTTCTTC. Translated, it gives CASSEAGRGRLRNEQFF.

J is TRBJ1-6 and V is TRBV30, with no clear D. The V gene lost 2 bases and the J gene lost 7 bases, with 3 bases spanning the gap. The CDR3 contains 11 residues. CDR1 is GTSNPN and CDR2 is SVGIG in the germline V gene (reference sequence). The CDR3 sequence: CAWSINSPLHF. Here the CDR3 DNA reads TGTGCCTGGAGTATAAATTCACCCCTCCACTTT.

This clone is judged medium-sized. The chain uses TRBV6-5 and TRBJ1-1; D possibly corresponds to TRBD1 (6 bases). CDR3 length equals 11 residues. Germline V gene sequence: CDR1 MNHEY, CDR2 SVGAGI. The germline V and J ends were trimmed by 6 bases and 8 bases, with 10 bases remaining between them. The CDR3 sequence: CASRHGTEAFF. CDR3 nucleotide sequence: TGTGCCAGCAGACATGGGACAGAAGCTTTCTTT.

CDR3 coding DNA: TGTGCCAGCAGTCCTGACCGACAATTCTATGGCTACACCTTC. It translates to CASSPDRQFYGYTF. This chain uses TRBV6-5 with TRBJ1-2; no clear D. V dropped 5 bases and J dropped 4 bases, with 14 bases sitting between them. The CDR3 contains 14 residues. The germline gives CDR1 MNHEY, CDR2 SVGAGI.

The gene calls are TRBV5-6 and TRBJ2-7, with 10 nucleotides matching TRBD1. The CDR3 is 15 amino acids. Germline V gene sequence: CDR1 SGHDT, CDR2 YYEEEE. Trimming took 4 bases from V and 9 from J; bases not matched to a gene: 13. CDR3 amino acids: CASSPRQGAWLVQYF. The CDR3 DNA reads as TGTGCCAGCAGCCCGAGACAGGGGGCATGGTTGGTGCAGTACTTC.

J is TRBJ1-2 and V is TRBV6-5, with D perhaps matching TRBD1 (5 bases). The CDR3 consists of 13 residues. V was clipped by 5 bases and J by 5 bases, with 12 bases between them. The V gene's germline CDR1 is MNHEY and CDR2 SVGAGI. The CDR3 sequence is CASSRSGNYGYTF. The CDR3 DNA reads TGTGCCAGCAGTCGCTCAGGGAATTATGGCTACACCTTC.

This sequence joins TRBV6-5 and TRBJ1-4, with TRBD1 matching over 9 bases. CDR3 length equals 14 residues. V gave up 6 bases and J gave up 10 bases; unmatched junction bases: 9. Germline CDR1 reads MNHEY; CDR2 reads SVGAGI. The CDR3 loop is CASRSQGALGKLFF. Written as DNA, the CDR3 is TGTGCCAGCAGATCACAGGGGGCGTTAGGAAAACTGTTTTTT.